The 6 T cell receptor beta chains below were found in one sample sequenced in a study of T cell changes during pregnancy in multiple sclerosis. TCRdb keeps only in-frame clones here, not all; method: immunoSEQ multiplex PCR. The sample has fewer than 140,000 clones, about 89% seen once. The source was peripheral blood, collected before pregnancy. Source of these receptors: a female donor with multiple sclerosis, enrolled in a pregnancy study.

The chain has TRBV7-2 and TRBJ1-4; D possibly corresponds to TRBD1 (5 bases). The germline CDR1 and CDR2 sequences are SGHTA and FQGNSA. V gave up 2 bases and J gave up 2 bases, with 15 bases separating them. The CDR3 totals 17 residues. The CDR3 reads CASSLQVPGVTNEKLFF. Here the CDR3 DNA reads TGTGCCAGCAGCTTACAAGTCCCGGGGGTTACTAATGAAAAACTGTTTTTT.

The chain carries TRBV5-1 and TRBJ2-3, with 7 bases identical to TRBD2. The CDR3 runs 15 residues. V gave up 7 bases and J gave up 0 bases; unmatched junction bases: 8. Germline values: CDR1 SGHRS, CDR2 YFSETQ. CDR3 residues: CASRRGGPSTDTQYF. CDR3 DNA: TGCGCCAGCCGACGCGGGGGACCGAGCACAGATACGCAGTATTTT. The entire variable domain, with the rest obtained from reference TRBV5-1 and TRBJ2-3, is as follows: KAGVTQTPRYLIKTRGQQVTLSCSPISGHRSVSWYQQTPGQGLQFLFEYFSETQRNKGNFPGRFSGRQFSNSRSEMNVSTLELGDSALYLCASRRGGPSTDTQYFGPGTRLTVL.

V is TRBV6-5 and J is TRBJ2-1, with a possible D match to TRBD2 (6 bases). V lost 5 bases to trimming and J lost 7 bases, with 18 bases between them. The CDR3 is made up of 15 amino acids. Looked up from germline, CDR1 is MNHEY and CDR2 is SVGAGI. The CDR3 loop reads CASSHQGGNWNEQFF. CDR3 nucleotides: TGTGCCAGCAGTCACCAGGGCGGGAATTGGAATGAGCAGTTCTTC.

V and J are TRBV5-1 and TRBJ2-6, with 10 nucleotides matching TRBD2. The J segment lost 2 bases and the V segment lost 5 bases, leaving 4 bases of the junction unmatched. Germline CDR1 and CDR2: SGHRS and YFSETQ. This CDR3 region has 16 residues. The CDR3 DNA reads as TGCGCCAGCAGACCAGGGACTAGCGCTGGGGCCAACGTCCTGACTTTC. Protein: CASRPGTSAGANVLTF.

This chain joins TRBV5-1 and TRBJ2-5; the D gene is possibly TRBD1 (6 bases). The CDR3 sequence is 16 residues long. V was trimmed by 0 bases and J by 5 bases, leaving 17 bases between them. Germline loops: CDR1 SGHRS, CDR2 YFSETQ. The CDR3 region is CASSLGPGVDRETQYF. In DNA, the CDR3 is TGCGCCAGCAGCTTGGGACCAGGGGTCGATCGGGAGACCCAGTACTTC.

This rearrangement joins TRBV7-9 to TRBJ2-6; TRBD1 might be the D (6 bases). Germline CDR1 reads SEHNR; CDR2 reads FQNEAQ (reference sequence). The CDR3 spans 19 residues. V was cut by 5 bases and J by 1 base, with 21 bases left in between. DNA for the CDR3: TGTGCCAGCAGCCGAGTCCGTGGGGGCATGTTTTCTGGGGCCAACGTCCTGACTTTC. This codes for CASSRVRGGMFSGANVLTF.